This TCR beta chain was sequenced in a study of tumor and adjacent non-tumor tissue in lung cancer. There are a few counts of this clonotype. A much larger clone is a single base away; this may be a read error. V was clipped by 0 bases and J by 0 bases; unmatched bases: 5. The germline CDR1 and CDR2 sequences are LGHNA and YNFKEQ. The CDR3 has 18 residues. RNA was extracted from bulk tissue without any cell sorting. The normal lung tissue was taken more than 3 cm from the tumor edge. A modified ARM-PCR protocol with three rounds of nested PCR amplified TCRbeta. MiXCR, run by TCRdb on the multiplex PCR reads, gives a single entry per CDR3 protein. This sample carries 60,000 or so distinct CDR3 sequences, more than 55% of them seen once, and the ten largest clones take around a third.

The clonotype comes from a man between 65 and 85 years old with non-small cell lung cancer. Material for sequencing was distant non-tumor lung tissue. The genes are TRBV4-2 and TRBJ2-2; 9 bases are shared with TRBD1. CDR3 in DNA: TGTGCCAGCAGCCAAGAGGACAGGGGCCCATCGAACACCGGGGAGCTGTTTTTT. It translates to CASSQEDRGPSNTGELFF.